This T cell receptor beta chain was sequenced for a study of shared clonotypes between healthy human individuals. Study findings and constraints: Sharing across a few donors was seen in 4.5% to 5.5% of naive CD4 clonotypes. Represented genetic and exposure-history diversity was restricted by having few donors. Clonotypes which were not shared had lower generation probabilities than clonotypes that all four donors shared.

CDR3 length equals 11 residues. V gave up 2 bases and J gave up 7 bases, with 6 bases separating them. Germline V lookup: CDR1 SGHNT, CDR2 YYREEE (reference sequence). The input for sorted-subset replicate PCRs was around 210 ng DNA, 25,000 to 35,000 T cell genomes. The data were produced by immunoSEQ multiplex PCR, yet TCRdb's version contains in-frame clones alone and is incomplete. The data hold under 1,100,000 clones, with approximately 80% observed a single time. This clone occurred many times. Its antigen is unidentified. This chain uses TRBV5-4 with TRBJ1-2; no firm D call. The source is a man aged 18 to 29 in good health. Some clones in this sample may be carry-over from other donors' samples. Sequenced material: memory CD4+ T cells from PBMCs. Noted subset: CD45RA-negative fraction. CDR3 DNA sequence: TGTGCCAGCAGCTTTATGAGTGGCTACACCTTC. Protein: CASSFMSGYTF.